The present TCR beta chain was sequenced within a study of blood T cell repertoires in COVID-19. About the study: The United States, Italy and Spain provided the acute and convalescent COVID-19 samples.

The table came from immunoSEQ multiplex PCR; TCRdb's copy has only in-frame clones and leaves some out. This table has 140,000 or so clones, around four fifths appearing once. Germline CDR1 LNHDA, CDR2 SQIVND (reference sequence). The CDR3 loop spans 16 amino acids. The V segment lost 6 bases and the J segment 4 bases; nucleotides outside the gene matches: 7. The V gene is TRBV19, the J gene TRBJ2-2; TRBD2 agrees at 11 bases. The TCR was taken from a human donor in a cohort sampled during active COVID-19. Material: peripheral blood. The CDR3 bases are TGTGCCAGTAGGGTACTAGCGGGGGATTCCACCGGGGAGCTGTTTTTT. Its protein product is CASRVLAGDSTGELFF.